The rows below give T cell receptor beta chains drawn from one sample of a study of cytomegalovirus exposure and HLA in healthy donors. TCRdb keeps only in-frame clones here, not all; method: immunoSEQ multiplex PCR. This sample has about 130,000 clones, with around 78% found just once. Sequencing was performed on PBMCs. These receptors all come from a woman aged 45-59 years in good health and CMV-seronegative. The CDR3 runs from the conserved cysteine through the conserved F or W. A D gene is named only where the DNA matches it firmly. Clone size appears in some rows only: once, few, many, or a class for an expanded clone.

J gene,V gene,D gene,clone size,CDR3 DNA,CDR3 protein
TRBJ1-2,TRBV13,.,once,TGTGCCAGCAGCGCGACATTACCGGGGGGCTACACCTTC,CASSATLPGGYTF
TRBJ2-1,TRBV11-1,.,.,TGTGCCAGCAGCTTTCCCCGGGGGACGGCCTACAATGAGCAGTTCTTC,CASSFPRGTAYNEQFF
TRBJ1-2,TRBV5-4,.,.,TGTGCCAGCAGCTTGGTGGGTCGGGAAGGCTACACCTTC,CASSLVGREGYTF
TRBJ2-7,TRBV7-6,.,.,TGTGCCAGCAGCTTAGACGGCTCCTACGAGCAGTACTTC,CASSLDGSYEQYF
TRBJ2-3,TRBV11-2,TRBD2,.,TGTGCCAGCAGCTTAGGACTAGCCAGCACAGATACGCAGTATTTT,CASSLGLASTDTQYF
TRBJ2-5,TRBV28,.,once,TGTGCCAGCAGCGGATGGCCCAAGGGGGAGACCCAGTACTTC,CASSGWPKGETQYF
TRBJ2-3,TRBV5-1,.,.,TGCGCCAGCAGCCTATCAGGGGTGGCAGATACGCAGTATTTT,CASSLSGVADTQYF
TRBJ2-1,TRBV6-4,.,.,TGTGCCAGCAGTGACCTACCGCTGAACAATGAGCAGTTCTTC,CASSDLPLNNEQFF
TRBJ2-3,TRBV30,TRBD1,.,TGTGCCCGTACTGGGGGACAGGGGGGACGTACGCAGTATTTT,CARTGGQGGRTQYF
TRBJ1-2,TRBV2,.,.,TGTGCCAGCAGTGATGCGAACAGTCGGGGCTACACCTTC,CASSDANSRGYTF
TRBJ2-1,TRBV15,.,once,TGTGCCACCAGCAGAGACGCAGCGTCCTACAATGAGCAGTTCTTC,CATSRDAASYNEQFF
TRBJ1-1,TRBV7-9,TRBD1,.,TGTGCCAGCAGCCTCTTGGACAGGGGGCGCGAAACTGAAGCTTTCTTT,CASSLLDRGRETEAFF
TRBJ1-4,TRBV5-4,TRBD1,once,TGTGCCAGCAGCGGCCCCGGGACAGAAGCTGGGAAACTGTTTTTT,CASSGPGTEAGKLFF
TRBJ1-1,TRBV19,.,.,TGTGCCAGTAGTATAGAACAGTCAAGAAACACTGAAGCTTTCTTT,CASSIEQSRNTEAFF
TRBJ2-1,TRBV7-2,.,.,TGCGCCGAGGGCGCTTCCTCCTACAATGAGCAGTTCTTC,CAEGASSYNEQFF
TRBJ2-2,TRBV5-8,.,.,TGTGCCAGCAGCAAACAGAACACCGGGGAGCTGTTTTTT,CASSKQNTGELFF
TRBJ1-4,TRBV5-6,.,.,TGTGCCAGCAGCTTGGTCGGGGGAGGCGAAAAACTGTTTTTT,CASSLVGGGEKLFF
TRBJ2-6,TRBV10-3,TRBD1,.,TGTGCCATCAGTGAAAGGACAGGCCTGGGGGGGGCCAACGTCCTGACTTTC,CAISERTGLGGANVLTF
TRBJ2-1,TRBV6-5,.,.,TGTGCCAGCGGGGGAGGGGGATCCTACAATGAGCAGTTCTTC,CASGGGGSYNEQFF
TRBJ2-7,TRBV5-5,.,.,TGTGCCAGCAGCTTGGAACAGGGCTACGAGCAGTACTTC,CASSLEQGYEQYF
TRBJ2-3,TRBV7-9,TRBD1,.,TGTGCCAGCAGCTTAACAGGGGGCACCACAGATACGCAGTATTTT,CASSLTGGTTDTQYF
TRBJ2-1,TRBV7-3,TRBD2,once,TGTGCCAGCAGCCAAGGACTAGGGCTTTACAATGAGCAGTTCTTC,CASSQGLGLYNEQFF
TRBJ2-5,TRBV18,.,.,TGTGCCAGCTCACGTAACAGGGCACAAGAGACCCAGTACTTC,CASSRNRAQETQYF
TRBJ1-2,TRBV4-1,.,.,TGCGCCAGCAGCCAAGAGGGGGCCTATGGCTACACCTTC,CASSQEGAYGYTF
TRBJ1-1,TRBV2,TRBD1,.,TGTGCCAGCAGTAGGACAGGGACTCATGAAGCTTTCTTT,CASSRTGTHEAFF
TRBJ1-2,TRBV30,TRBD1,.,TGTGCCTGGAGTTCGACCCCAGGGGGCGGTGGCTACACCTTC,CAWSSTPGGGGYTF
TRBJ2-3,TRBV7-2,.,once,TGTGCCAGCAGCCCCGCCGGGACTCCGGGGGCAGATACGCAGTATTTT,CASSPAGTPGADTQYF
TRBJ2-1,TRBV27,TRBD2,.,TGTGCCAGCAGGCTAGCGGGCTCCGCCAGGGATGAGCAGTTCTTC,CASRLAGSARDEQFF
TRBJ1-5,TRBV10-1,.,.,TGCGCCAGCAGTGAGACAGGGAATAGCAATCAGCCCCAGCATTTT,CASSETGNSNQPQHF
TRBJ2-7,TRBV6-5,TRBD2,.,TGTGCCAGCAGCGATAAAGGACTAGCCGGGAACGAGCAGTACTTC,CASSDKGLAGNEQYF
TRBJ1-1,TRBV7-9,.,few,TGTGCCAGCAGCTTAGGGGGCGGGGGCGAAACTGAAGCTTTCTTT,CASSLGGGGETEAFF
TRBJ2-2,TRBV4-2,.,.,TGTGCCAGCAGCCAAGATATGGGGGCGGTAACCGGGGAGCTGTTTTTT,CASSQDMGAVTGELFF
TRBJ1-2,TRBV10-3,TRBD1,.,TGTGCCATCACTCAGGACAGGATAGCTAACTATGGCTACACCTTC,CAITQDRIANYGYTF
TRBJ2-3,TRBV28,.,once,TGTGCCAGCAGTCCTCCAGGGGGGCGCACAGATACGCAGTATTTT,CASSPPGGRTDTQYF
TRBJ1-2,TRBV10-3,.,.,TGTGCCATCAAACAACAGGGAAAGGACTATGGCTACACCTTC,CAIKQQGKDYGYTF
TRBJ1-1,TRBV6-1,.,few,TGTGCCAGCAGTGAACAGGGGCTAGACACTGAAGCTTTCTTT,CASSEQGLDTEAFF
TRBJ2-3,TRBV9,TRBD2,.,TGTGCCAGCAGCGTAGATGGCGGGAGGTGGACAGATACGCAGTATTTT,CASSVDGGRWTDTQYF
TRBJ1-2,TRBV10-3,.,few,TGTGCCATCACCGGCCCGGGTTCTGATGGCTACACCTTC,CAITGPGSDGYTF
TRBJ1-3,TRBV7-9,TRBD1,.,TGTGCCAGCACCCACCGGGACAGCCTTATACTTGGAAACACCATATATTTT,CASTHRDSLILGNTIYF
TRBJ2-7,TRBV7-2,TRBD1,.,TGTGCCAGCAGCTCATGGGACAGGGGGGCCCAAGTATACGAGCAGTACTTC,CASSSWDRGAQVYEQYF
TRBJ1-2,TRBV27,TRBD1,.,TGTGCCAGCAGTTTGTACAGGGGACTTGCGGGAGGCTACACCTTC,CASSLYRGLAGGYTF
TRBJ1-1,TRBV29-1,.,.,TGCAGCTTACTAACTGGTATGAACACTGAAGCTTTCTTT,CSLLTGMNTEAFF
TRBJ2-3,TRBV30,TRBD2,.,TGTGCCTGGAGTGTAGCCCGGACTAGCGGGCTAGGAGATACGCAGTATTTT,CAWSVARTSGLGDTQYF